This T cell receptor beta chain was identified during a study of tumour-infiltrating T cells in Burkitt lymphoma. On the study more broadly: Productive clonality predicted overall and progression-free survival.

The CDR3 extends over 15 amino acids. Germline V gives CDR1 SGDLS, CDR2 YYNGEE. The ends lost 2 bases at V and 4 bases at J; junction bases unmatched: 2. The protocol was immunoSEQ multiplex PCR, while the TCRdb copy is restricted to in-frame clones and leaves out a portion. The top ten clones hold over 5% of a sample with about 14,000 clones, 25% to 35% of them seen once. A single count supports this clone. Sequenced material: tumor tissue. The clonotype originates from a human donor with diffuse large B-cell lymphoma. This chain connects TRBV9 to TRBJ2-1; 11 bases line up with TRBD2. Here the CDR3 reads CASSVGTSGYNEQFF. DNA of the CDR3: TGTGCCAGCAGCGTCGGGACTAGCGGTTACAATGAGCAGTTCTTC. Complete variable domain (other parts from reference TRBV9 and TRBJ2-1): DSGVTQTPKHLITATGQRVTLRCSPRSGDLSVYWYQQSLDQGLQFLIQYYNGEERAKGNILERFSAQQFPDLHSELNLSSLELGDSALYFCASSVGTSGYNEQFFGPGTRLTVL.